Below are 2 T cell receptor beta chains sequenced from a single sample in a study of blood T cell repertoires in COVID-19. Clones were sequenced by immunoSEQ multiplex PCR, and TCRdb holds only the in-frame ones, with some missing. Among around 340,000 clones listed, roughly nine tenths were seen once. The sequenced sample consisted of peripheral blood. The receptor set was obtained from a woman aged 55 to 70 with COVID-19, enrolled during active disease.

In this sample, this clone turned up once. The V gene is TRBV28, the J gene TRBJ1-5, with a possible D match to TRBD1 (6 bases). CDR3 size: 15 residues. Germline CDR1 and CDR2: MDHEN and SYDVKM. Trimming took 3 bases from V and 1 from J, leaving 10 bases between them. The CDR3 DNA sequence: TGTGCCAGCAGTTTCATCCAGGGGAGCAATCAGCCCCAGCATTTT. This gives the protein CASSFIQGSNQPQHF.

The chain links TRBV30 to TRBJ2-7; weak D call: TRBD2 (5 bases). Per the germline V gene, CDR1 is GTSNPN and CDR2 is SVGIG (reference sequence). This CDR3 spans 12 amino acids. Trimming left V 1 base short and J 3 bases short, with 7 bases between. CDR3 protein: CAWSERGYEQYF. CDR3 sequence (DNA): TGTGCCTGGAGTGAACGGGGCTACGAGCAGTACTTC.